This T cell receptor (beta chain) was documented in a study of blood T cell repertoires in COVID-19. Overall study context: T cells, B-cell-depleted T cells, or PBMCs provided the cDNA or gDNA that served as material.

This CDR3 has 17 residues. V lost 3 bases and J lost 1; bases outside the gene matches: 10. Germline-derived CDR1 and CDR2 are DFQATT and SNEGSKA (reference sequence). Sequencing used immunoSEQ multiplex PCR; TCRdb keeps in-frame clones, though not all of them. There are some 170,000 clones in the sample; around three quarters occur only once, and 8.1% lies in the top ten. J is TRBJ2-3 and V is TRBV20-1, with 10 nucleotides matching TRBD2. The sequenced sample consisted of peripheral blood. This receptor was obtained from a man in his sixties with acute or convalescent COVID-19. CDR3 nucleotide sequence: TGCAGTGCTAGTTCGGTAGCGGGGGGTCCCGGCACAGATACGCAGTATTTT. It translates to CSASSVAGGPGTDTQYF.